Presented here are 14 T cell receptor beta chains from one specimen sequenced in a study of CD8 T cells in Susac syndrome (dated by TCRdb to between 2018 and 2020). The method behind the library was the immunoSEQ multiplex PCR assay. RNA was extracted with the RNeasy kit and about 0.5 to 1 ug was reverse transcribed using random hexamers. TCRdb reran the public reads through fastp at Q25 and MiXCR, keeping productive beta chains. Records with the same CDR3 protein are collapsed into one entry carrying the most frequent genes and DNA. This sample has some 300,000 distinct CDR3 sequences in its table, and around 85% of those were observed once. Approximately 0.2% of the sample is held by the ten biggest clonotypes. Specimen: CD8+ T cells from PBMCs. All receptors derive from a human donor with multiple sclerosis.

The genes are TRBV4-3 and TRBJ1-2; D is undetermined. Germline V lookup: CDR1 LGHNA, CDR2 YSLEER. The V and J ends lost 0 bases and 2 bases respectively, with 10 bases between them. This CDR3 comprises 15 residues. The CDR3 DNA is TGCGCCAGCAGCCAAGATTTTGGCAGCAACTATGGCTACACCTTC. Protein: CASSQDFGSNYGYTF.

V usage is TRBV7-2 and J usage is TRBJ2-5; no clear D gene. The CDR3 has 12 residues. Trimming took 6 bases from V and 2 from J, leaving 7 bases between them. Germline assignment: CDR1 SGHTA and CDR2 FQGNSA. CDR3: CASRPTQETQYF. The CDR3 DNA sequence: TGTGCCAGCAGGCCTACACAAGAGACCCAGTACTTC.

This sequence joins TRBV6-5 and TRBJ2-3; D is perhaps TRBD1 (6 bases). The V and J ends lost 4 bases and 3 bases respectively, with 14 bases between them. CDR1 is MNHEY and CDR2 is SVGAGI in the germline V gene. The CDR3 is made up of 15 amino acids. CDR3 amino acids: CASSFTGSRTDTQYF. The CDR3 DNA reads TGTGCCAGCAGTTTTACAGGGTCGAGGACAGATACGCAGTATTTT.

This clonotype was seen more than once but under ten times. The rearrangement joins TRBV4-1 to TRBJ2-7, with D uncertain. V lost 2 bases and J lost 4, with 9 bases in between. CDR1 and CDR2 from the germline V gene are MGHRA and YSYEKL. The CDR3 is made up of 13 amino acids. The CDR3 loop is CASSQLVGYEQYF. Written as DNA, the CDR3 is TGCGCCAGCAGCCAATTGGTGGGATACGAGCAGTACTTC.

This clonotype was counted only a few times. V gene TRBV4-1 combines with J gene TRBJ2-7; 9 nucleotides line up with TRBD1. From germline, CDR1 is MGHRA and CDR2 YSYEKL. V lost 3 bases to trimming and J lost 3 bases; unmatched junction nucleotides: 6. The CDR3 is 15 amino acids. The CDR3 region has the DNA TGCGCCAGCAGCCAGTCAGGGACAGGGCGCTACGAGCAGTACTTC. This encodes CASSQSGTGRYEQYF.

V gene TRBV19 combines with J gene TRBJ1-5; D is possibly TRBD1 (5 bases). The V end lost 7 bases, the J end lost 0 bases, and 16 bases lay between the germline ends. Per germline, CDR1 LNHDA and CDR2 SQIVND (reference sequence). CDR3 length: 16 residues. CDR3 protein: CASIRDGDYSNQPQHF. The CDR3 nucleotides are TGTGCCAGTATCCGGGACGGTGATTATAGCAATCAGCCCCAGCATTTT.

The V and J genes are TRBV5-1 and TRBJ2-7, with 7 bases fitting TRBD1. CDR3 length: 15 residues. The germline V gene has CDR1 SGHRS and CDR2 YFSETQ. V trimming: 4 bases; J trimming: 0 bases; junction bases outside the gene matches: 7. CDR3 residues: CASSLDRAFSYEQYF. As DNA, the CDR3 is TGCGCCAGCAGCCTCGACAGGGCTTTCTCCTACGAGCAGTACTTC.

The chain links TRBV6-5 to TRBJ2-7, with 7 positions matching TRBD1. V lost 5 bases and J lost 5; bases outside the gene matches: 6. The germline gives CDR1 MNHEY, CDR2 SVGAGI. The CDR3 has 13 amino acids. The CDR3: CASSPDRVDEQYF. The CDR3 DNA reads TGTGCCAGCAGTCCCGACAGGGTTGACGAGCAGTACTTC.

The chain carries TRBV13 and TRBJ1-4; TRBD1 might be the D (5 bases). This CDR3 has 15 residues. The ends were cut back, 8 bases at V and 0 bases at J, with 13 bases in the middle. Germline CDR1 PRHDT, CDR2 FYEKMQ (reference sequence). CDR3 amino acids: CASVRDRSTNEKLFF. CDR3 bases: TGTGCCAGCGTCCGGGACCGATCAACTAATGAAAAACTGTTTTTT. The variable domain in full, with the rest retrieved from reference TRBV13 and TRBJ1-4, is AAGVIQSPRHLIKEKRETATLKCYPIPRHDTVYWYQQGPGQDPQFLISFYEKMQSDKGSIPDRFSAQQFSDYHSELNMSSLELGDSALYFCASVRDRSTNEKLFFGSGTQLSVL.

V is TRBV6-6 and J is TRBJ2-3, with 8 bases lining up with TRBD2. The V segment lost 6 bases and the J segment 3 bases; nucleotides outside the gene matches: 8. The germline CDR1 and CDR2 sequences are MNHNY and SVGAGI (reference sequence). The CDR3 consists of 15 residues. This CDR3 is CASSPAGAGTDTQYF. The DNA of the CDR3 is TGTGCCAGCAGCCCAGCGGGGGCGGGTACAGATACGCAGTATTTT.

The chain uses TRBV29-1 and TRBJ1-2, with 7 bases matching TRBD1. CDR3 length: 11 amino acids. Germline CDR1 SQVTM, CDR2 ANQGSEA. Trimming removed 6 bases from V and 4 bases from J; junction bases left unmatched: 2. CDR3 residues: CSVGDSYGYTF. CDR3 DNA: TGCAGCGTGGGGGACAGCTATGGCTACACCTTC.

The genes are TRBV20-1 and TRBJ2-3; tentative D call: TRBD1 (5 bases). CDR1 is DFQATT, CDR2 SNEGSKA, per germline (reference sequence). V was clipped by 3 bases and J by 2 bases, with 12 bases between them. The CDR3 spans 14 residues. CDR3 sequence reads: CSARFATVTDTQYF. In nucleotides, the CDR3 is TGCAGTGCTAGGTTCGCGACAGTCACAGATACGCAGTATTTT.

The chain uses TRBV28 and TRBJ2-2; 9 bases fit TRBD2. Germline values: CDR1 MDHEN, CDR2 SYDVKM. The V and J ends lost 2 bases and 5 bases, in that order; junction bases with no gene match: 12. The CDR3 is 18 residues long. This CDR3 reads CASSLKGREGRGTGELFF. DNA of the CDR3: TGTGCCAGCAGTTTAAAGGGGCGGGAGGGTCGTGGGACCGGGGAGCTGTTTTTT.

The CDR3: CASSLETTPYEQYF. The CDR3 DNA reads TGTGCCAGCAGTTTAGAAACCACTCCCTACGAGCAGTACTTC. This chain connects TRBV27 to TRBJ2-7; D remains ambiguous. V dropped 2 bases and J dropped 2 bases, with 10 bases sitting between them. This CDR3 region has 14 residues. CDR1 is MNHEY and CDR2 is SMNVEV in the germline V gene (reference sequence).